This section outlines one TCR beta chain sequence together with its context. What it binds is not known. Profiled with immunoSEQ multiplex PCR; TCRdb holds only in-frame clones, not every one. Here the sample spans about 8,100 clones, 65% to 80% being singletons. This sample stems from a study of graft-versus-host responses after intestinal transplantation. Whole-study results and caveats: GvH clones detected in recipient marrow included some appearing first in ileum or blood. Declining HvG levels early post-transplant were linked to peak circulating GvH clone levels. Patients who carried graft-donor T cell macrochimerism also had high graft-versus-host to host-versus-graft clonal ratios in their allografts.

Lymphocytes (intraepithelial and lamina propria) were released by processing the graft tissue. This sample comprised ileum tissue, obtained less than 470 days after transplant. The receptor was derived from a human patient who received an intestinal transplant, so some T cells may come from the graft donor.

The CDR3 nucleotides read TGTGCCAGCAGCTTGGCCAACTGGGGGCTATCGGGTTCACCCCTCCACTTT. Translating gives CASSLANWGLSGSPLHF. The chain combines TRBV5-6 with TRBJ1-6, with a tentative D call TRBD1 (6 bases). The CDR3 sequence is 17 residues long. Trimming took off 0 bases at V and 9 bases at J, with 19 bases between the two ends. CDR1 is SGHDT and CDR2 is YYEEEE in the germline V gene.